Listed below are T cell receptor beta chains from one sample, sequenced in a study of blood T cell repertoires in COVID-19. Some clones are missing from TCRdb's copy, which holds only in-frame ones; the method was immunoSEQ multiplex PCR. The sample consists of about 210,000 clones, around nine tenths of them appearing once. The sequenced sample consisted of peripheral blood. The receptors originated from a man younger than 35 with active or convalescent COVID-19. Both conserved end residues are part of each CDR3. Fields, in order: V gene, clone size, D gene, J gene, CDR3 DNA, CDR3 protein. A D gene is named only where the DNA matches it firmly. Clone size is stated in some rows and not others, as once, few, many or a class when expanded.

v_call: TRBV12-5; clone_size: few; d_call: TRBD1; j_call: TRBJ1-1; cdr3_nt: TGTGCTAGTGGTTTAGGGGGCATTGGCACTGAAGCTTTCTTT; cdr3_aa: CASGLGGIGTEAFF
v_call: TRBV11-2; clone_size: NA; d_call: NA; j_call: TRBJ1-3; cdr3_nt: TGTGCCAGCAGCTTAGAAGTTGGCCCTGACTCTGGAAACACCATATATTTT; cdr3_aa: CASSLEVGPDSGNTIYF
v_call: TRBV10-1; clone_size: NA; d_call: NA; j_call: TRBJ2-4; cdr3_nt: TGCGCCAGCAGCCCCGGGGGTAGGTCAGACATTCAGTACTTC; cdr3_aa: CASSPGGRSDIQYF
v_call: TRBV27; clone_size: NA; d_call: NA; j_call: TRBJ1-2; cdr3_nt: TGTGCCAGCAGACAGATGGGGGCGGACTATGGCTACACCTTC; cdr3_aa: CASRQMGADYGYTF
v_call: TRBV27; clone_size: NA; d_call: TRBD2; j_call: TRBJ2-3; cdr3_nt: TGTGCCAGCAGTTTTGCTAGCGGAAGCACAGATACGCAGTATTTT; cdr3_aa: CASSFASGSTDTQYF
v_call: TRBV5-1; clone_size: NA; d_call: TRBD1; j_call: TRBJ1-5; cdr3_nt: TGCGCCAGCAGTCCCGGGCAGGGGGCTGAGCCCCAGCATTTT; cdr3_aa: CASSPGQGAEPQHF
v_call: TRBV30; clone_size: NA; d_call: TRBD2; j_call: TRBJ2-1; cdr3_nt: TGTGCCTGGAGCGCCCTAGCGGGAGCTTCCAATGAGCAGTTCTTC; cdr3_aa: CAWSALAGASNEQFF
v_call: TRBV6-5; clone_size: NA; d_call: TRBD2; j_call: TRBJ2-2; cdr3_nt: TGTGCCAGCAGCCCGACTAGCGGGAGGGAGGAGCTGTTTTTT; cdr3_aa: CASSPTSGREELFF
v_call: TRBV28; clone_size: NA; d_call: TRBD1; j_call: TRBJ2-7; cdr3_nt: TGTGCCAGCAGGAACTACGGGACAGCCTTAACCTACGAGCAGTACTTC; cdr3_aa: CASRNYGTALTYEQYF
v_call: TRBV29-1; clone_size: NA; d_call: NA; j_call: TRBJ1-1; cdr3_nt: TGCAGCGCCCGAGGGGGGGTCGTCACTGAAGCTTTCTTT; cdr3_aa: CSARGGVVTEAFF
v_call: TRBV5-4; clone_size: NA; d_call: TRBD2; j_call: TRBJ2-1; cdr3_nt: TGTGCCAGCAGGATGACGGGACTAGCAGTTTACAATGAGCAGTTCTTC; cdr3_aa: CASRMTGLAVYNEQFF
v_call: TRBV28; clone_size: NA; d_call: TRBD2; j_call: TRBJ2-1; cdr3_nt: TGTGCCAGCAGTTTAGTTTCTGGGTCTAGCGGAAATGAGCAGTTCTTC; cdr3_aa: CASSLVSGSSGNEQFF
v_call: TRBV5-1; clone_size: NA; d_call: TRBD2; j_call: TRBJ2-1; cdr3_nt: TGCGCCAGCAGAGAGGGACTAGCGGGGTACAATGAGCAGTTCTTC; cdr3_aa: CASREGLAGYNEQFF
v_call: TRBV30; clone_size: NA; d_call: TRBD2; j_call: TRBJ2-7; cdr3_nt: TGTGCCTGGAGATATAGCGGGGAGCAGTACTTC; cdr3_aa: CAWRYSGEQYF
v_call: TRBV10-3; clone_size: NA; d_call: NA; j_call: TRBJ1-5; cdr3_nt: TGTGCCATCAGCGCAGGGGTGATTAGCAATCAGCCCCAGCATTTT; cdr3_aa: CAISAGVISNQPQHF
v_call: TRBV12-3/TRBV12-4; clone_size: NA; d_call: NA; j_call: TRBJ1-2; cdr3_nt: TGTGCCAGCAGTTTAGGGACTCCCTATGGCTACACCTTC; cdr3_aa: CASSLGTPYGYTF
v_call: TRBV3-1/TRBV3-2; clone_size: NA; d_call: TRBD1; j_call: TRBJ1-6; cdr3_nt: TGTGCCAGCAGCCAGGACAGGAGTTCACCCCTCCACTTT; cdr3_aa: CASSQDRSSPLHF
v_call: TRBV14; clone_size: NA; d_call: TRBD2; j_call: TRBJ2-7; cdr3_nt: TGTGCCAGCAGCCATCGGACTGGGACTAGCGGGAGTGCGTACTTC; cdr3_aa: CASSHRTGTSGSAYF
v_call: TRBV3-1/TRBV3-2; clone_size: NA; d_call: NA; j_call: TRBJ1-6; cdr3_nt: TGTGCCAGCAGCCAATCTTCAGCTGGGCTGAAATCACCCCTCCACTTT; cdr3_aa: CASSQSSAGLKSPLHF
v_call: TRBV28; clone_size: NA; d_call: NA; j_call: TRBJ2-2; cdr3_nt: TGTGCCATCTCGTCTAGCTACGGGGAGCTGTTTTTT; cdr3_aa: CAISSSYGELFF
v_call: TRBV5-1; clone_size: NA; d_call: NA; j_call: TRBJ1-4; cdr3_nt: TGCGCCAGCAGAACAGGGATTAATGAAAAACTGTTTTTT; cdr3_aa: CASRTGINEKLFF
v_call: TRBV5-6; clone_size: NA; d_call: TRBD1; j_call: TRBJ2-1; cdr3_nt: TGTGCCAGCAGCTGGACAGGGCGGAATGAGCAGTTCTTC; cdr3_aa: CASSWTGRNEQFF
v_call: TRBV21-1; clone_size: NA; d_call: NA; j_call: TRBJ2-3; cdr3_nt: TGTGCCAGCAGCATGACTAGCGGGAGTTCCCCAGATACGCAGTATTTT; cdr3_aa: CASSMTSGSSPDTQYF
v_call: TRBV7-6; clone_size: NA; d_call: TRBD1; j_call: TRBJ1-3; cdr3_nt: TGTGCCAGCAGCGCCCCCCGGGGACAGGGTGTTAACACCATATATTTT; cdr3_aa: CASSAPRGQGVNTIYF
v_call: TRBV5-1; clone_size: NA; d_call: NA; j_call: TRBJ1-2; cdr3_nt: TGCGCCAGCAGCTTGGGCCAGGGGTACGATTATTATGGCTACACCTTC; cdr3_aa: CASSLGQGYDYYGYTF
v_call: TRBV5-1; clone_size: NA; d_call: NA; j_call: TRBJ1-2; cdr3_nt: TGCGCCAGCAGCCCGGACAGACCCAACTCACTATATGGCTACACCTTC; cdr3_aa: CASSPDRPNSLYGYTF
v_call: TRBV10-2; clone_size: NA; d_call: NA; j_call: TRBJ1-5; cdr3_nt: TGCGCCAGCAGTGAGAAGGTCGGACAAACTGTTTATAGCAATCAGCCCCAGCATTTT; cdr3_aa: CASSEKVGQTVYSNQPQHF
v_call: TRBV28; clone_size: NA; d_call: NA; j_call: TRBJ1-5; cdr3_nt: TGTGCCAGCAGTTTAGCTCTCGGGAGTAATCAGCCCCAGCATTTT; cdr3_aa: CASSLALGSNQPQHF
v_call: TRBV18; clone_size: NA; d_call: TRBD1; j_call: TRBJ2-7; cdr3_nt: TGTGCCAGCTCACCGCGTCCTCGACAGGGGCCCTTTTACGAGCAGTACTTC; cdr3_aa: CASSPRPRQGPFYEQYF
v_call: TRBV27; clone_size: NA; d_call: TRBD2; j_call: TRBJ2-1; cdr3_nt: TGTGCCAGCAGTTTCTCGAGCGGGAGGGCCTGGGACGATGAGCAGTTCTTC; cdr3_aa: CASSFSSGRAWDDEQFF
v_call: TRBV27; clone_size: NA; d_call: NA; j_call: TRBJ2-7; cdr3_nt: TGTGCCAGCAGTTTAGCGAGGCGGGGCGAGCAGTACTTC; cdr3_aa: CASSLARRGEQYF
v_call: TRBV5-4; clone_size: few; d_call: TRBD1; j_call: TRBJ2-3; cdr3_nt: TGTGCCAGCAGCTCTACAGGGGCAGGAGATACGCAGTATTTT; cdr3_aa: CASSSTGAGDTQYF
v_call: TRBV6-2/TRBV6-3; clone_size: once; d_call: NA; j_call: TRBJ1-5; cdr3_nt: TGTGCCAGCAGTCAACCTTGGAAGGGGCCAAGCAATCAGCCCCAGCATTTT; cdr3_aa: CASSQPWKGPSNQPQHF
v_call: TRBV29-1; clone_size: NA; d_call: NA; j_call: TRBJ1-1; cdr3_nt: TGCAGCGCCTCCTTGAACACTGAAGCTTTCTTT; cdr3_aa: CSASLNTEAFF
v_call: TRBV19; clone_size: NA; d_call: NA; j_call: TRBJ1-5; cdr3_nt: TGTGCCAGTAGTATATTGGGCCCCCATAGCAATCAGCCCCAGCATTTT; cdr3_aa: CASSILGPHSNQPQHF
v_call: TRBV4-2; clone_size: NA; d_call: TRBD2; j_call: TRBJ2-7; cdr3_nt: TGTGCCAGCAGCCAAGATCGGGTAGCGGGAGTATACGAGCAGTACTTC; cdr3_aa: CASSQDRVAGVYEQYF
v_call: TRBV30; clone_size: once; d_call: NA; j_call: TRBJ2-5; cdr3_nt: TGTGCCTGGAGTGTCCAGGGGGGAGAGACCCAGTACTTC; cdr3_aa: CAWSVQGGETQYF
v_call: TRBV18; clone_size: NA; d_call: NA; j_call: TRBJ1-6; cdr3_nt: TGTGCCAGCTCACCAGCGGGACCCCCTTTATCACCCCTCCACTTT; cdr3_aa: CASSPAGPPLSPLHF
v_call: TRBV4-2; clone_size: once; d_call: NA; j_call: TRBJ1-2; cdr3_nt: TGTGCCAGCAGCCAAGAGTTTGGGGGCAGGAGCGACAACTCCTATGGCTACACCTTC; cdr3_aa: CASSQEFGGRSDNSYGYTF
v_call: TRBV7-9; clone_size: few; d_call: TRBD1; j_call: TRBJ2-1; cdr3_nt: TGTGCCAGCAGCTTATTCAGCCAAAAACAGGGGATTATCGCCAATGAGCAGTTCTTC; cdr3_aa: CASSLFSQKQGIIANEQFF
v_call: TRBV18; clone_size: NA; d_call: TRBD1; j_call: TRBJ1-5; cdr3_nt: TGTGCCAGCTCACCACAGACAGGGGGGGGTGCGGGACCCCAGCATTTT; cdr3_aa: CASSPQTGGGAGPQHF
v_call: TRBV27; clone_size: NA; d_call: NA; j_call: TRBJ2-5; cdr3_nt: TGTGCCAGCACCGGGGGGCAGGGACTCCAAGAGACCCAGTACTTC; cdr3_aa: CASTGGQGLQETQYF
v_call: TRBV3-1/TRBV3-2; clone_size: once; d_call: NA; j_call: TRBJ1-1; cdr3_nt: TGTGCCAGCAGCCACTCGGGGGAGGGTCACACTGAAGCTTTCTTT; cdr3_aa: CASSHSGEGHTEAFF
v_call: TRBV7-9; clone_size: NA; d_call: TRBD2; j_call: TRBJ2-1; cdr3_nt: TGTGCCAGCGCTACTAGCGGCCCCCCAGTTATCCACAATGAGCAGTTCTTC; cdr3_aa: CASATSGPPVIHNEQFF
v_call: TRBV18; clone_size: once; d_call: NA; j_call: TRBJ2-5; cdr3_nt: TGTGCCAGCTCACCACTGGCTTCAGAGACCCAGTACTTC; cdr3_aa: CASSPLASETQYF
v_call: TRBV27; clone_size: NA; d_call: TRBD2; j_call: TRBJ2-1; cdr3_nt: TGTGCCAGCAGTAGACCGGGACTAGGGTTGTCCAATGAGCAGTTCTTC; cdr3_aa: CASSRPGLGLSNEQFF
v_call: TRBV19; clone_size: NA; d_call: NA; j_call: TRBJ2-3; cdr3_nt: TGTGCCAGTAGTATAGATCTTGAAGCCACAGATACGCAGTATTTT; cdr3_aa: CASSIDLEATDTQYF
v_call: TRBV28; clone_size: NA; d_call: NA; j_call: TRBJ1-5; cdr3_nt: TGTGCCAGCGTTTGGGGGGGCTATCAGCCCCAGCATTTT; cdr3_aa: CASVWGGYQPQHF
v_call: TRBV19; clone_size: NA; d_call: TRBD1; j_call: TRBJ2-1; cdr3_nt: TGTGCCAGTAGGGAGAGACAGGGATATTACAATGAGCAGTTCTTC; cdr3_aa: CASRERQGYYNEQFF
v_call: TRBV4-3; clone_size: once; d_call: TRBD2; j_call: TRBJ2-1; cdr3_nt: TGCGCCAGCAGCCTTACGACTAGCGGGAATACCTACAATGAGCAGTTCTTC; cdr3_aa: CASSLTTSGNTYNEQFF
v_call: TRBV6-5; clone_size: NA; d_call: TRBD1; j_call: TRBJ2-3; cdr3_nt: TGTGCCAGCAGGGGGACAGGGCCACAGACGCAGTATTTT; cdr3_aa: CASRGTGPQTQYF
v_call: TRBV12-3/TRBV12-4; clone_size: NA; d_call: TRBD2; j_call: TRBJ2-3; cdr3_nt: TGTGCCAGCAGTTTGGGGGGGTCAGATACGCAGTATTTT; cdr3_aa: CASSLGGSDTQYF
v_call: TRBV27; clone_size: NA; d_call: NA; j_call: TRBJ1-3; cdr3_nt: TGTGCCAGTATGTCCATCGGTGGAAACACCATATATTTT; cdr3_aa: CASMSIGGNTIYF
v_call: TRBV7-2; clone_size: once; d_call: TRBD2; j_call: TRBJ2-1; cdr3_nt: TGTGCCAGCAGCCTTGGCGGGACTAGCGGGAGAATGGGACAGTTCTTC; cdr3_aa: CASSLGGTSGRMGQFF
v_call: TRBV6-5; clone_size: NA; d_call: NA; j_call: TRBJ1-5; cdr3_nt: TGTGCCAGCAGTCCGTACAGGGACAATCAGCCCCAGCATTTT; cdr3_aa: CASSPYRDNQPQHF
v_call: TRBV12-3/TRBV12-4; clone_size: NA; d_call: TRBD1; j_call: TRBJ2-7; cdr3_nt: TGTGCCAGCAGTCCTCCAGGGGGCTACGAGCAGTACTTC; cdr3_aa: CASSPPGGYEQYF
v_call: TRBV3-1/TRBV3-2; clone_size: NA; d_call: TRBD1; j_call: TRBJ2-7; cdr3_nt: TGTGCCAGCAGCCCAGGGGGATCCTACGAGCAGTACTTC; cdr3_aa: CASSPGGSYEQYF
v_call: TRBV28; clone_size: NA; d_call: NA; j_call: TRBJ2-7; cdr3_nt: TGTGCCATCCATACAACAAAGCGGGCTAGCGCAGACTACGAGCAGTACTTC; cdr3_aa: CAIHTTKRASADYEQYF
v_call: TRBV5-6; clone_size: NA; d_call: TRBD1; j_call: TRBJ1-2; cdr3_nt: TGTGCCAGCAGGAGACAGGGGAGGGACTATGGCTACACCTTC; cdr3_aa: CASRRQGRDYGYTF